A selection of T cell receptor beta chains follows, all from one sample in a study of blood T cells in healthy people across ages. TCRdb re-derived calls from the 5' RACE reads in MiXCR, one entry per CDR3 protein. The data hold around 690,000 distinct CDR3 sequences, with around 54% observed a single time. Material for sequencing was blood. The receptors were gathered from a man aged 60 to 75 in good health. Each CDR3 is given with its conserved first and last residue. A D gene is named only where the DNA matches it firmly. Clone size is stated in some rows and not others, as once, few, many or a class when expanded.

size	V	D	J	CDR3	DNA
-	TRBV5-1	-	TRBJ1-4	CASSLEGTSGVQKLFF	TGCGCCAGCAGCTTGGAAGGGACAAGCGGGGTCCAAAAACTGTTTTTT
-	TRBV20-1	-	TRBJ2-7	CSARERLRGASYEQYF	TGCAGTGCTAGAGAGCGGCTCCGGGGGGCCTCCTACGAGCAGTACTTC
once	TRBV6-1	-	TRBJ1-5	CASSMTANQPQHF	TGTGCCAGCAGCATGACAGCCAATCAGCCCCAGCATTTT
few	TRBV12-3/TRBV12-4	TRBD1	TRBJ2-7	CASSSDRDVSYEQYF	TGTGCCAGCAGTTCGGACAGGGACGTCTCCTACGAGCAGTACTTC
-	TRBV7-2	-	TRBJ1-4	CASSDSGAFNEKLFF	TGTGCCAGCAGCGATAGTGGGGCCTTTAATGAAAAACTGTTTTTT
-	TRBV29-1	TRBD2	TRBJ2-3	CSLKRGGTDTQYF	TGCAGCCTAAAGCGGGGAGGAACAGATACGCAGTATTTT
few	TRBV7-2	-	TRBJ2-5	CASTGFGLQETQYF	TGTGCCAGCACCGGCTTTGGGCTCCAAGAGACCCAGTACTTC
-	TRBV6-6	-	TRBJ2-1	CASSHGAGVRDEQFF	TGTGCCAGCAGCCACGGGGCAGGGGTTAGGGATGAGCAGTTCTTC
few	TRBV20-1	-	TRBJ2-7	CSAGGQNSYEQYF	TGCAGTGCCGGGGGCCAGAACTCCTACGAGCAGTACTTC
-	TRBV7-2	-	TRBJ2-7	CASSFYGVQYF	TGTGCCAGCAGCTTTTACGGGGTACAGTACTTC
-	TRBV29-1	-	TRBJ2-5	CSVANLSHYQETQYF	TGCAGCGTTGCTAATTTATCTCATTACCAAGAGACCCAGTACTTC
many	TRBV20-1	TRBD1	TRBJ2-7	CSAREGQGAYEQYF	TGCAGTGCTAGGGAGGGACAGGGGGCATACGAGCAGTACTTC
-	TRBV20-1	TRBD1	TRBJ2-7	CSAIPGQNYEQYF	TGCAGTGCGATACCGGGACAGAACTACGAGCAGTACTTC
-	TRBV14	-	TRBJ1-1	CASSRPGGLGTEAFF	TGTGCCAGCAGCCGCCCCGGGGGGCTCGGCACTGAAGCTTTCTTT
few	TRBV29-1	TRBD1	TRBJ2-7	CSVRTGGNNEQYF	TGCAGCGTTAGAACAGGGGGCAACAACGAGCAGTACTTC
few	TRBV12-3/TRBV12-4	-	TRBJ1-6	CASSVTVSPLHF	TGTGCCAGCAGTGTGACAGTATCACCCCTCCACTTT
-	TRBV6-5	-	TRBJ2-7	CASNLRVGGTYEQYF	TGTGCCAGCAACCTCAGAGTGGGGGGAACCTACGAGCAGTACTTC
-	TRBV5-1	-	TRBJ1-2	CASSPNPGQYGYTF	TGCGCCAGCAGCCCGAATCCAGGGCAGTATGGCTACACCTTC